Listed below are T cell receptor beta chains from one sample, sequenced in a study of CD4 and CD8 cells across lung adenocarcinoma regions. TCRdb fed the PCR reads into MiXCR, producing one record per CDR3 protein. Of 7,500 to 10,000 distinct CDR3 sequences listed, 40% to 55% were seen once; the top ten hold over 15%. Sample: CD4+ T cells from the margin of a lung tumor. These receptors originate from a male donor with lung adenocarcinoma. The CD4 and CD8 labels of this study may be unreliable. Both conserved end residues are part of each CDR3. The order of the fields is J gene, V gene, clone size, D gene, CDR3 protein, CDR3 DNA. The D gene is left open where the match is weak. Only some rows state a clone size, as once, few, many or a class for expanded clones.

j_call: TRBJ2-1; v_call: TRBV6-5; clone_size: -; d_call: -; cdr3_aa: CASSYSGTEQFF; cdr3_nt: TGTGCCAGCAGTTACTCCGGGACAGAGCAGTTCTTC
j_call: TRBJ2-7; v_call: TRBV3-1; clone_size: -; d_call: -; cdr3_aa: CASSQGRLSLYEQYF; cdr3_nt: TGTGCCAGCAGCCAAGGCCGACTTTCGCTCTACGAGCAGTACTTC
j_call: TRBJ1-2; v_call: TRBV27; clone_size: -; d_call: -; cdr3_aa: CASSLALNYGYTF; cdr3_nt: TGTGCCAGCAGTTTGGCCCTTAACTATGGCTACACCTTC
j_call: TRBJ2-1; v_call: TRBV6-1; clone_size: -; d_call: -; cdr3_aa: CASRNSNEQFF; cdr3_nt: TGTGCCAGCAGGAACAGCAATGAGCAGTTCTTC
j_call: TRBJ1-6; v_call: TRBV10-1; clone_size: few; d_call: TRBD1; cdr3_aa: CASIDPGTGQGFEGNSPLHF; cdr3_nt: TGCGCCAGCATTGACCCAGGGACAGGGCAGGGCTTCGAGGGAAATTCACCCCTCCACTTT
j_call: TRBJ2-5; v_call: TRBV10-2; clone_size: -; d_call: -; cdr3_aa: CASGQGGGDQKTQYF; cdr3_nt: TGCGCCAGCGGGCAGGGGGGCGGGGACCAAAAGACCCAGTACTTC
j_call: TRBJ1-3; v_call: TRBV10-2; clone_size: -; d_call: -; cdr3_aa: CASREGFSGNTIYF; cdr3_nt: TGCGCCAGCAGAGAGGGGTTCTCTGGAAACACCATATATTTT
j_call: TRBJ2-7; v_call: TRBV12-5; clone_size: many; d_call: -; cdr3_aa: CASGLTFEQYF; cdr3_nt: TGTGCTAGTGGTCTCACGTTCGAGCAGTACTTC
j_call: TRBJ2-7; v_call: TRBV20-1; clone_size: -; d_call: -; cdr3_aa: CSVKGNEQYF; cdr3_nt: TGCAGTGTTAAGGGCAACGAGCAGTACTTC
j_call: TRBJ2-5; v_call: TRBV12-3/TRBV12-4; clone_size: -; d_call: -; cdr3_aa: CAGRGGGDPETQYF; cdr3_nt: TGTGCGGGCAGAGGGGGCGGGGACCCAGAGACCCAGTACTTC
j_call: TRBJ2-7; v_call: TRBV6-2/TRBV6-3; clone_size: -; d_call: TRBD1; cdr3_aa: CASSRISGTESYEQYF; cdr3_nt: TGTGCCAGCAGTCGTATCTCCGGGACAGAATCCTACGAGCAGTACTTC
j_call: TRBJ2-1; v_call: TRBV6-4; clone_size: -; d_call: TRBD1; cdr3_aa: CASRGQGVHEQFF; cdr3_nt: TGTGCCAGCAGAGGACAGGGAGTCCATGAGCAGTTCTTC
j_call: TRBJ2-3; v_call: TRBV6-1; clone_size: -; d_call: -; cdr3_aa: CASSDQPIGYEQYF; cdr3_nt: TGTGCCAGCAGTGACCAGCCGATTGGTTACGAGCAGTATTTT
j_call: TRBJ2-4; v_call: TRBV6-1; clone_size: -; d_call: -; cdr3_aa: CASSAGGRDKNTQYF; cdr3_nt: TGTGCCAGCAGTGCTGGAGGGAGAGACAAAAACACGCAGTACTTC
j_call: TRBJ2-7; v_call: TRBV6-1; clone_size: few; d_call: TRBD1; cdr3_aa: CASSETGTGGYEQYF; cdr3_nt: TGTGCCAGCAGTGAAACGGGGACAGGGGGCTACGAGCAGTACTTC
j_call: TRBJ2-4; v_call: TRBV6-5; clone_size: -; d_call: TRBD2; cdr3_aa: CASSYGPGLAENIQYF; cdr3_nt: TGTGCCAGCAGTTATGGCCCGGGACTAGCGGAAAACATTCAGTACTTC
j_call: TRBJ2-2; v_call: TRBV6-1; clone_size: -; d_call: TRBD2; cdr3_aa: CASGEGCASYGELFF; cdr3_nt: TGTGCCAGCGGGGAGGGCTGCGCGTCCTACGGGGAGCTGTTCTTT
j_call: TRBJ2-4; v_call: TRBV10-2; clone_size: -; d_call: TRBD2; cdr3_aa: CAGTGGRAKNIQYF; cdr3_nt: TGCGCCGGCACGGGGGGGAGAGCCAAAAATATTCAGTACTTC
j_call: TRBJ1-2; v_call: TRBV4-1; clone_size: medium-sized; d_call: -; cdr3_aa: CASSQDRPEGDAGYTF; cdr3_nt: TGCGCCAGCAGCCAAGATCGGCCTGAGGGGGATGCTGGCTACACCTTC
j_call: TRBJ2-4; v_call: TRBV10-3; clone_size: -; d_call: TRBD2; cdr3_aa: CAISAPTGGRAKDMQYF; cdr3_nt: TGTGCCATCAGTGCCCCTACGGGCGGGAGAGCCAAAGACATGCAGTACTTC
j_call: TRBJ2-7; v_call: TRBV7-6; clone_size: -; d_call: TRBD1; cdr3_aa: CASSLGGWGTGGADEQYF; cdr3_nt: TGTGCCAGCAGCTTAGGAGGGTGGGGGACAGGGGGCGCGGACGAGCAGTACTTC
j_call: TRBJ2-2; v_call: TRBV10-1; clone_size: -; d_call: -; cdr3_aa: CASSEIRWGQNTGELFF; cdr3_nt: TGCGCCAGCAGTGAGATCCGGTGGGGACAGAACACCGGGGAGCTGTTTTTT
j_call: TRBJ2-4; v_call: TRBV6-1; clone_size: -; d_call: TRBD2; cdr3_aa: CGSSAQLAGSAKDTQYF; cdr3_nt: TGTGGCAGTAGTGCGCAGCTAGCGGGGAGTGCCAAAGACACCCAGTACTTC
j_call: TRBJ1-1; v_call: TRBV7-2; clone_size: many; d_call: -; cdr3_aa: CASSPGHGRRTEAFF; cdr3_nt: TGTGCCAGCAGCCCGGGACATGGTCGGCGCACTGAAGCTTTCTTT
j_call: TRBJ2-3; v_call: TRBV7-6; clone_size: -; d_call: -; cdr3_aa: CARGLSPKDMQYF; cdr3_nt: TGTGCCAGGGGGCTGAGTCCCAAAGACATGCAGTATTTT
j_call: TRBJ2-7; v_call: TRBV10-3; clone_size: -; d_call: -; cdr3_aa: CAGGEGGGDPDTQYF; cdr3_nt: TGTGCCGGGGGTGAGGGGGGCGGTGACCCAGATACGCAGTACTTC
j_call: TRBJ2-1; v_call: TRBV10-2; clone_size: few; d_call: -; cdr3_aa: CASMVIPNYNEQFF; cdr3_nt: TGCGCCAGCATGGTCATTCCCAATTACAATGAGCAGTTCTTC
j_call: TRBJ2-5; v_call: TRBV6-1; clone_size: -; d_call: -; cdr3_aa: CASSILETQYF; cdr3_nt: TGTGCCAGCTCTATTCTAGAGACCCAGTACTTC
j_call: TRBJ2-3; v_call: TRBV27; clone_size: -; d_call: TRBD1; cdr3_aa: CARGTGGTDIQYF; cdr3_nt: TGTGCCAGGGGGACAGGCGGCACAGACATTCAGTATTTC
j_call: TRBJ2-3; v_call: TRBV3-1; clone_size: -; d_call: TRBD2; cdr3_aa: CASSQDPGTSRGTQYF; cdr3_nt: TGTGCCAGCAGCCAAGACCCCGGGACTAGCCGAGGTACGCAGTATTTT
j_call: TRBJ2-5; v_call: TRBV6-4; clone_size: once; d_call: -; cdr3_aa: CASRGAQSQETQYF; cdr3_nt: TGTGCCAGCAGAGGGGCCCAGTCCCAAGAGACCCAGTACTTC
j_call: TRBJ1-1; v_call: TRBV6-5; clone_size: medium-sized; d_call: -; cdr3_aa: CASSYSGVMNTEAFF; cdr3_nt: TGTGCCAGCAGTTACTCGGGGGTGATGAACACTGAAGCTTTCTTT
j_call: TRBJ1-4; v_call: TRBV11-2; clone_size: -; d_call: -; cdr3_aa: CASSILAGVDGKLFF; cdr3_nt: TGTGCCAGCAGCATCCTGGCAGGGGTGGATGGAAAACTGTTTTTT
j_call: TRBJ2-3; v_call: TRBV7-2; clone_size: few; d_call: TRBD2; cdr3_aa: CASRGSGTSTYF; cdr3_nt: TGTGCCAGCAGGGGGAGCGGGACTAGCACGTATTTT
j_call: TRBJ2-2; v_call: TRBV6-1; clone_size: once; d_call: TRBD1; cdr3_aa: CASRDPGRNTGAQFF; cdr3_nt: TGTGCCAGCAGGGATCCGGGACGGAACACAGGGGCGCAGTTTTTT
j_call: TRBJ1-2; v_call: TRBV4-1; clone_size: medium-sized; d_call: -; cdr3_aa: CASSPTHSYGYTF; cdr3_nt: TGCGCCAGCAGCCCTACTCACTCCTATGGCTACACCTTC
j_call: TRBJ1-1; v_call: TRBV10-3; clone_size: medium-sized; d_call: TRBD1; cdr3_aa: CASQGAQGTEAFF; cdr3_nt: TGTGCCTCACAGGGGGCGCAAGGCACTGAAGCTTTCTTT
j_call: TRBJ1-2; v_call: TRBV6-1; clone_size: -; d_call: -; cdr3_aa: CASSGYTF; cdr3_nt: TGTGCCAGCAGTGGCTACACCTTC
j_call: TRBJ2-1; v_call: TRBV14; clone_size: few; d_call: -; cdr3_aa: CASSTHREFRSYNEQFF; cdr3_nt: TGTGCCAGCAGCACCCACAGGGAGTTTAGATCCTACAATGAGCAGTTCTTC
j_call: TRBJ1-6; v_call: TRBV5-1; clone_size: -; d_call: -; cdr3_aa: CASSLNRANNSPLHF; cdr3_nt: TGCGCCAGCAGCTTAAACCGGGCCAATAATTCACCCCTCCACTTT
j_call: TRBJ2-5; v_call: TRBV6-1; clone_size: -; d_call: -; cdr3_aa: CARGDGSRDPETQYF; cdr3_nt: TGTGCCAGGGGTGACGGGAGCCGGGACCCAGAGACCCAGTACTTC
j_call: TRBJ2-7; v_call: TRBV7-3; clone_size: -; d_call: -; cdr3_aa: CASSRSVGDEQYF; cdr3_nt: TGTGCCAGCAGTCGCTCCGTCGGGGACGAGCAGTACTTC
j_call: TRBJ2-3; v_call: TRBV6-1; clone_size: -; d_call: TRBD2; cdr3_aa: CAGSGGRGHDTQYF; cdr3_nt: TGTGCGGGCAGCGGGGGCAGAGGGCACGATACGCAGTATTTC
j_call: TRBJ1-1; v_call: TRBV10-2; clone_size: medium-sized; d_call: TRBD1; cdr3_aa: CASRPGQASPEAFF; cdr3_nt: TGCGCCAGCAGGCCGGGACAGGCGTCCCCTGAAGCTTTCTTT
j_call: TRBJ2-2; v_call: TRBV7-2; clone_size: -; d_call: -; cdr3_aa: CASSLKAQGAGELFF; cdr3_nt: TGTGCCAGCAGCTTGAAGGCCCAGGGAGCGGGGGAGCTGTTTTTT
j_call: TRBJ2-1; v_call: TRBV6-1; clone_size: -; d_call: -; cdr3_aa: CASSPALKFDEQFF; cdr3_nt: TGTGCCAGCAGTCCCGCTCTGAAGTTCGATGAGCAGTTCTTC
j_call: TRBJ2-5; v_call: TRBV7-6; clone_size: -; d_call: TRBD2; cdr3_aa: CASSPAGGGRGETQYF; cdr3_nt: TGTGCCAGCAGCCCCGCCGGCGGGGGGCGAGGAGAGACCCAGTACTTC
j_call: TRBJ2-3; v_call: TRBV12-3/TRBV12-4; clone_size: few; d_call: TRBD2; cdr3_aa: CASEGVAGGLSTDTQYF; cdr3_nt: TGTGCCAGCGAGGGGGTGGCGGGAGGACTAAGCACAGATACGCAGTATTTT
j_call: TRBJ1-4; v_call: TRBV7-6; clone_size: few; d_call: -; cdr3_aa: CASSLGINTGSSNEKLFF; cdr3_nt: TGTGCCAGCAGCTTAGGGATAAACACAGGCTCCTCTAATGAAAAACTGTTTTTT
j_call: TRBJ2-1; v_call: TRBV6-1; clone_size: -; d_call: -; cdr3_aa: CASSPGRFSYNEQFF; cdr3_nt: TGTGCCAGCAGTCCAGGTCGGTTCTCCTACAATGAGCAGTTCTTC
j_call: TRBJ2-5; v_call: TRBV3-1; clone_size: few; d_call: TRBD1; cdr3_aa: CASRRDRVETQYF; cdr3_nt: TGTGCCAGCAGACGGGACAGGGTGGAGACCCAGTACTTC